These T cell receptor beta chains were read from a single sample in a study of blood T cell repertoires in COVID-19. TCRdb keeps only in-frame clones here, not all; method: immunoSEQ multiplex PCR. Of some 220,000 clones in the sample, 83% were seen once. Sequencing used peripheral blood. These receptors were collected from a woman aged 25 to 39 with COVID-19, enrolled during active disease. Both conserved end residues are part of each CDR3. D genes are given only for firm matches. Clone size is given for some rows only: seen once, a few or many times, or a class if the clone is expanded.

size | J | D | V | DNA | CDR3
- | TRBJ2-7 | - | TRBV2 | TGTGCCAGCAGTGTTGACCGCGACCACTACTCCTACGAGCAGTACTTC | CASSVDRDHYSYEQYF
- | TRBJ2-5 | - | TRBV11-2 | TGTGCCAGCAGCAAGGGGTTTCAAGAGACCCAGTACTTC | CASSKGFQETQYF
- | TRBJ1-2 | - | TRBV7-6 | TGTGCCAGCAGCCCCACTTCCAGGGTTTATGGCTACACCTTC | CASSPTSRVYGYTF
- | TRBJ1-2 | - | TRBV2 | TGTGCCAGCAGTGTAAATGCAGGAAAGGTAGATGGCTACACCTTC | CASSVNAGKVDGYTF
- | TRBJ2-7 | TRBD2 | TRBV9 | TGTGCCAGCAGCGTAGAGCCTAGCGGGAGGAACGAGCAGTACTTC | CASSVEPSGRNEQYF
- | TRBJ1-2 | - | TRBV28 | TGTGCCAGCTGGGGCGGAGGGAACTATGGCTACACCTTC | CASWGGGNYGYTF
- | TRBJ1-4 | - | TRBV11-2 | TGTGCCAGCAGCCCAGGGTCCGTCCCCAATGAAAAACTGTTTTTT | CASSPGSVPNEKLFF
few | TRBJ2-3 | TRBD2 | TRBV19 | TGTGCCAGTAGTACACCCGGGGGACTAGCGGGTACTAGCACAGATACGCAGTATTTT | CASSTPGGLAGTSTDTQYF
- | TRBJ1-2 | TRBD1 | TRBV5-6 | TGTGCCAGCAGCTCCCGGGACAGGGGCTATGGCTACACCTTC | CASSSRDRGYGYTF
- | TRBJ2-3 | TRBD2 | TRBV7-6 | TGTGCCAGCAGCTTAATGCTAGCGGGCGGCACAGATACGCAGTATTTT | CASSLMLAGGTDTQYF
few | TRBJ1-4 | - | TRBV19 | TGTGCCAGTCAAAGACGAGGACAGCAAATCGAAAAACTGTTTTTT | CASQRRGQQIEKLFF
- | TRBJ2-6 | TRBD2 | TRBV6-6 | TGTGCCAGCAGTTCCGGGACTACTGGGGCCAACGTCCTGACTTTC | CASSSGTTGANVLTF
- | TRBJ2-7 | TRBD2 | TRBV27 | TGTGCCAGCTTTCCGACTACCCCGGGACTAGCGGGCTCGCTCTACGAGCAGTACTTC | CASFPTTPGLAGSLYEQYF
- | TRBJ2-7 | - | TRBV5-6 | TGTGCCAGCAGCTTGTTTGGCTTCCTCGAGCAGTACTTC | CASSLFGFLEQYF
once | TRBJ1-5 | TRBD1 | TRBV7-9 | TGTGCCAGCAGCTCCGACAGGGGAGAGAATCAGCCCCAGCATTTT | CASSSDRGENQPQHF
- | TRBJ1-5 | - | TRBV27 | TGTGCCACCCGGAGGAGAAATATAGGTAGCAATCAGCCCCAGCATTTT | CATRRRNIGSNQPQHF
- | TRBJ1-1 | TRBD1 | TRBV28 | TGTGCCAGCACCCCAAGGACAGGGAGGCTAATCCGGACTGAAGCTTTCTTT | CASTPRTGRLIRTEAFF
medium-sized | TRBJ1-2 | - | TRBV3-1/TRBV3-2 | TGTGCCAGCAGCCATCCCTTGATGGGAGGGAGAGCTAACTATGGCTACACCTTC | CASSHPLMGGRANYGYTF
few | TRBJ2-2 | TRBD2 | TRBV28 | TGTGCCAGCAGTTTGACTGCGGGGGGGGGTTTAGGCACCGGGGAGCTGTTTTTT | CASSLTAGGGLGTGELFF
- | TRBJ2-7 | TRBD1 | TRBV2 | TGTGCTGGGACAGGGGCGGCGAGCTCCTACGAGCAGTACTTC | CAGTGAASSYEQYF
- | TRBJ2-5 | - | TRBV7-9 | TGTGCCAGCAGCTTAGTCGGTCAAGAGACCCAGTACTTC | CASSLVGQETQYF
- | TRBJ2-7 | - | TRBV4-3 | TGCGCCAGCAGCTCGTCGCTGCGGAACTCCTACGAGCAGTACTTC | CASSSSLRNSYEQYF
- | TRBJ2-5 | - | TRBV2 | TGTGCCAGCAGACCCGGGTCCTACCCTCAAGAGACCCAGTACTTC | CASRPGSYPQETQYF
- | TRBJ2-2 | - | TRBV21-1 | TGTGCCAGCAGCGCCCGGGTGAGGGGGCTAGGGAACACCGGGGAGCTGTTTTTT | CASSARVRGLGNTGELFF
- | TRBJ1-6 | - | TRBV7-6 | TGTGCCAGCAGCTCCGGACAGAAATCACCCCTCCACTTT | CASSSGQKSPLHF
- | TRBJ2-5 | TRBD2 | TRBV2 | TGTGCCAGCAGTGTGAGGCGGGAGGAGACCCAGTACTTC | CASSVRREETQYF
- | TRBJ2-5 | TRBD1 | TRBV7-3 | TGTGCCAGCAGCACCGCCGGGACAGGGACCCAGTACTTC | CASSTAGTGTQYF
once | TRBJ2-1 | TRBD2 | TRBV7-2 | TGTGCCAGCAGCTTAAGGCGGGAGAGCGGCCCCTACAATGAGCAGTTCTTC | CASSLRRESGPYNEQFF
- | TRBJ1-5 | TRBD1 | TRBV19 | TGTGCCAGTAGTATAATGACAGGGGGAGCTGGTCAGCCCCAGCATTTT | CASSIMTGGAGQPQHF
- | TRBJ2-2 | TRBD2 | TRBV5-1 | TGCGCCAGCAGCTCTAGGGAGGGACTTCCTGGCGGGGAGCTGTTTTTT | CASSSREGLPGGELFF
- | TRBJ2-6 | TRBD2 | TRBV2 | TGTGCCAGCGTCGGCGGGGGAAGGGGGGCCAACGTCCTGACTTTC | CASVGGGRGANVLTF
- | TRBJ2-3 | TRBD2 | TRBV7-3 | TGTGCCAGCAGCTTGGGACTAGCGGAAATCACAGATACGCAGTATTTT | CASSLGLAEITDTQYF
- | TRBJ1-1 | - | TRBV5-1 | TGCGCCAGCAGCTTGCACGAGAGGACTGAAGCTTTCTTT | CASSLHERTEAFF
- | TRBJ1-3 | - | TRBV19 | TGTGCCAGTAGTATTATGGGGACTGCCACCATATATTTT | CASSIMGTATIYF
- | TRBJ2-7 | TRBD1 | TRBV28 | TGTGCCAGCAGTTTACGGGGACAGGGGGCCTCCTACGAGCAGTACTTC | CASSLRGQGASYEQYF
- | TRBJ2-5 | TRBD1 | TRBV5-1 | TGCGCCAGCAGCTTGGCAGGGGGACGGGAGACCCAGTACTTC | CASSLAGGRETQYF
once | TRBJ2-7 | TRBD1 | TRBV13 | TGTGCCAGCAGCTCGCCCGGGGACAGGGGTCACCACGAGCAGTACTTC | CASSSPGDRGHHEQYF
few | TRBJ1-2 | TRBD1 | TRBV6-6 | TGTGCCAGCAACCTCCGGGACAGGGGTGGTTACACCTTC | CASNLRDRGGYTF
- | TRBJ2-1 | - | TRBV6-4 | TGTGCCAGCAGCCTCGGGAGTGGGTCCTACAATGAGCAGTTCTTC | CASSLGSGSYNEQFF
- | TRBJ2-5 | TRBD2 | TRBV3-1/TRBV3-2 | TGTGCCAGCAGCCATCTAGCGGGAGGGCCGGGGGAGACCCAGTACTTC | CASSHLAGGPGETQYF
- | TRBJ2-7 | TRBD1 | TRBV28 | TGTGCCAGCAGTTTAGTCGGACAGGGGGTTTTGCTCGAGCAGTACTTC | CASSLVGQGVLLEQYF
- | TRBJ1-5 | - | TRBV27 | TGTGCCAGCAGTTTAGGAGGGTTCAATCAGCCCCAGCATTTT | CASSLGGFNQPQHF
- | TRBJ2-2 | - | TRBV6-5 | TGTGCCAGTCGTTCCGGGGAGCTGTTTTTT | CASRSGELFF
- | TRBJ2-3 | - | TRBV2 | TGTGCCAGCAGTGATGAACAGGACAAACGCACAGATACGCAGTATTTT | CASSDEQDKRTDTQYF
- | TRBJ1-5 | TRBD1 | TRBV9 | TGTGCCAGGGGACAGGGGCCGGGCAATCAGCCCCAGCATTTT | CARGQGPGNQPQHF
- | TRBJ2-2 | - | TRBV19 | TGTGCCAGTAGTAACCGACAGGCTAACACCGGGGAGCTGTTTTTT | CASSNRQANTGELFF
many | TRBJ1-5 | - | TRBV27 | TGTGCCAGCAAAGGGGTAGGAAGCAATCAGCCCCAGCATTTT | CASKGVGSNQPQHF
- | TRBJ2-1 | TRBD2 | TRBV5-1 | TGCGCCAGCAGCCGGACTAGCGGGAGGAACAATGAGCAGTTCTTC | CASSRTSGRNNEQFF
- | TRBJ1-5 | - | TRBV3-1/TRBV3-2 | TGTGCCAGCAGCCAAGATTCAGGGGTCAATCAGCCCCAGCATTTT | CASSQDSGVNQPQHF
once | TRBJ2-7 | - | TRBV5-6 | TGTGCCAGCAGCTTGTGGCGGGGGCCCTACGAGCAGTACTTC | CASSLWRGPYEQYF
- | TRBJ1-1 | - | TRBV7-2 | TGTGCCAGCAGCATAAATCAGGGTGGGAACACTGAAGCTTTCTTT | CASSINQGGNTEAFF
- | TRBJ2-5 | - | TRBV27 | TGTGCCAGCAGTACCGGACAACTGGAGACCCAGTACTTC | CASSTGQLETQYF
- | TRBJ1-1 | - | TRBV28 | TGTGCCAGCAGTTTAGGAAGAGGAGCTTTCTTT | CASSLGRGAFF
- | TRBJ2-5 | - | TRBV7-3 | TGTGCCAGCAGCTCACACCGGGGGGAGACCCAGTACTTC | CASSSHRGETQYF